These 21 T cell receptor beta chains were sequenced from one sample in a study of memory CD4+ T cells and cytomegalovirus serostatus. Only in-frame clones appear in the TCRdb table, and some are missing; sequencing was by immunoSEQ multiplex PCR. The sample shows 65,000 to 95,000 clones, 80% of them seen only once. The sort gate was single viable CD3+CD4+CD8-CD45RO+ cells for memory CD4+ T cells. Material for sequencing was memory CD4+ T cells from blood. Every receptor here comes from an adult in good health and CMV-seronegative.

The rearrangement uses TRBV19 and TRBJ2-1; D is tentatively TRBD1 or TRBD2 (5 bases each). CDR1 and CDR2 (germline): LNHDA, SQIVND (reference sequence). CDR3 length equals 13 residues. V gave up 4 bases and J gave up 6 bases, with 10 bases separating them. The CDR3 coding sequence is TGTGCCAGTAGTAGGGGGATTATCAATGAGCAGTTCTTC. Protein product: CASSRGIINEQFF.

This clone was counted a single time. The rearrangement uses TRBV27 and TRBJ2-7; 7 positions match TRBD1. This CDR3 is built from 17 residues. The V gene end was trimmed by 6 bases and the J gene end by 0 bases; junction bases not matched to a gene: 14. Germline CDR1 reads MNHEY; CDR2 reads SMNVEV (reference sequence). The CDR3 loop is CASSWGRQGPSSYEQYF. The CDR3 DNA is TGTGCCAGCAGCTGGGGGAGACAGGGACCGAGCTCCTACGAGCAGTACTTC.

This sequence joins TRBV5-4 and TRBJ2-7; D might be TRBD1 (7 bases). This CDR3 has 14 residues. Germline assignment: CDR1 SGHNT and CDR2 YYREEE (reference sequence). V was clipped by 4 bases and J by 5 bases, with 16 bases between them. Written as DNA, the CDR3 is TGTGCCAGCAGCCGGCCGCAGGGGGAGGACGAGCAGTACTTC. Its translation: CASSRPQGEDEQYF.

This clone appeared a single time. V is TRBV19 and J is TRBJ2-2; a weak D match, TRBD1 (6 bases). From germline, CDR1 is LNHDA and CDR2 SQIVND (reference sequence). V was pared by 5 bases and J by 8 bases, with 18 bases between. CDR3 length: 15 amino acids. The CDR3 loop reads CASSGPGQAGGELFF. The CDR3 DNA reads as TGTGCCAGTAGTGGGCCGGGACAAGCTGGGGGGGAGCTGTTTTTT.

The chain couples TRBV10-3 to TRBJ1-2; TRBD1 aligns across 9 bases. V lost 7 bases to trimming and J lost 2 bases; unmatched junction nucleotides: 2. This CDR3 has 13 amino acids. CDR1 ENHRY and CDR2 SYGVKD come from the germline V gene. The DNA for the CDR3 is TGTGCCATCATGGGACAGGGAAACTATGGCTACACCTTC. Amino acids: CAIMGQGNYGYTF.

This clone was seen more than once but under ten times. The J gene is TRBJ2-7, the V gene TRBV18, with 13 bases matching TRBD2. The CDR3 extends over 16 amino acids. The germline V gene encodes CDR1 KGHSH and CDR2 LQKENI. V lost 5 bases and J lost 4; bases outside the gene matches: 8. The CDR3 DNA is TGTGCCAGCTCAGCCAAACTAGCGGGGGGGGTGTACGAGCAGTACTTC. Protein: CASSAKLAGGVYEQYF.

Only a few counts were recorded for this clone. The chain's CDR3 is CASSPKGTQYF. The DNA of the CDR3 is TGTGCCAGCAGCCCGAAGGGGACCCAGTACTTC. The genes are TRBV7-6 and TRBJ2-5; D uncertain. The V end was cut by 5 bases, the J end by 7 bases, with 8 bases between. The CDR3 is made up of 11 amino acids. Germline CDR1 and CDR2: SGHVS and FNYEAQ.

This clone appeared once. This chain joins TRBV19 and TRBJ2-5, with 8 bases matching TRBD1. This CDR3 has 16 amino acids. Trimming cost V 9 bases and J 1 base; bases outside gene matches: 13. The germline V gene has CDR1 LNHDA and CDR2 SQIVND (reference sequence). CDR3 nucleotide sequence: TGTGCCAGCGCCCTGATGGGACAGGCGGGCCAAGAGACCCAGTACTTC. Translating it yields CASALMGQAGQETQYF.

This chain's CDR3 is CASSGLLRGNEQFF. The CDR3 region has the DNA TGTGCCAGCAGCGGTTTACTCAGGGGCAATGAGCAGTTCTTC. The V and J genes are TRBV7-9 and TRBJ2-1; possibly TRBD1 for D (6 bases). Germline CDR1 SEHNR, CDR2 FQNEAQ (reference sequence). V lost 5 bases, J lost 6 bases, and 14 bases lay in between. CDR3 size: 14 residues. Complete variable domain (other parts from reference TRBV7-9 and TRBJ2-1): DTGVSQNPRHKITKRGQNVTFRCDPISEHNRLYWYRQTLGQGPEFLTYFQNEAQLEKSRLLSDRFSAERPKGSFSTLEIQRTEQGDSAMYLCASSGLLRGNEQFFGPGTRLTVL.

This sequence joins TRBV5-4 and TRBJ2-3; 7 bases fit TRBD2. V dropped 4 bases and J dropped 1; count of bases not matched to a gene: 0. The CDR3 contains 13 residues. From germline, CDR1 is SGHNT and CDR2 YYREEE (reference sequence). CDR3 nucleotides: TGTGCCAGCAGCGCGGGGGGCACAGATACGCAGTATTTT. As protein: CASSAGGTDTQYF.

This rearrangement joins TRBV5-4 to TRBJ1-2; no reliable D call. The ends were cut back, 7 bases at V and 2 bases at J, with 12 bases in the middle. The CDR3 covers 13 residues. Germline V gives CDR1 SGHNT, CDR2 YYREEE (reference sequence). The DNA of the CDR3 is TGTGCCAGCGCCGGCCCGCGGAACTATGGCTACACCTTC. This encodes CASAGPRNYGYTF.

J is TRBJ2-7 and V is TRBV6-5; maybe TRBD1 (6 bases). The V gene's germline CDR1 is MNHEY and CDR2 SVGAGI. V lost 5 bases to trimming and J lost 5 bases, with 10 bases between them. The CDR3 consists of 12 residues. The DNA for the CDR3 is TGTGCCAGCAGTGAACAGGGTAACGAGCAGTACTTC. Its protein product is CASSEQGNEQYF.

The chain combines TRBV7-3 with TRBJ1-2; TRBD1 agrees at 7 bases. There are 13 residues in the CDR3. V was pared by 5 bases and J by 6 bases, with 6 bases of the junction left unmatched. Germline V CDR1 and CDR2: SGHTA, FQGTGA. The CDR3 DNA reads TGTGCCAGCAGCCCGAGCGGGACAGATGGCTACACCTTC. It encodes CASSPSGTDGYTF.

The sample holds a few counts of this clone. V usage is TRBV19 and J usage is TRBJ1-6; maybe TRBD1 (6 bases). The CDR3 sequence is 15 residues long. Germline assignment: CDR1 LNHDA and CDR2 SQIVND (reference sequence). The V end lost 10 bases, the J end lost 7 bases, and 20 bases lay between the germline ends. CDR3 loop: CATCRDTPRNSPLHF. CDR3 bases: TGTGCCACTTGCCGGGACACGCCAAGGAATTCACCCCTCCACTTT.

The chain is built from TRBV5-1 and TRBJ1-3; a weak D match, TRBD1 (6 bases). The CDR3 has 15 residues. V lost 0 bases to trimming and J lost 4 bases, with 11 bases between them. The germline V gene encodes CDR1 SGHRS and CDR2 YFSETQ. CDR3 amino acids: CASSLAQGDGNTIYF. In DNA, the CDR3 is TGCGCCAGCAGCTTGGCACAGGGAGACGGAAACACCATATATTTT.

CDR3 nucleotides: TGTGCCAGCAGCTTAGGGACCTCAACCGATACGCAGTATTTT. This translates into CASSLGTSTDTQYF. V usage is TRBV7-8 and J usage is TRBJ2-3; no reliable D call. This CDR3 region has 14 residues. Germline loops: CDR1 SGHVS, CDR2 FQNEAQ. Deletions cut 1 base from V and 6 bases from J, with 11 bases between.

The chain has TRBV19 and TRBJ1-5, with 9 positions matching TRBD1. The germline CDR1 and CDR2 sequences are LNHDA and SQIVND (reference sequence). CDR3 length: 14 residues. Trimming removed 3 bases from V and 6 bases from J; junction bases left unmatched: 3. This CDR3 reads CASSMTGGAQPQHF. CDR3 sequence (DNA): TGTGCCAGTAGTATGACAGGGGGAGCTCAGCCCCAGCATTTT.

The CDR3 nucleotides read TGCGCCAGCAGCTTGGGGTCGAACACCGGGGAGCTGTTTTTT. This codes for CASSLGSNTGELFF. The chain recombines TRBV5-1 with TRBJ2-2; D remains unclear. The CDR3 covers 14 residues. Trimming pared 0 bases from V and 0 bases from J, leaving 3 bases between. Germline V gene data show CDR1 as SGHRS and CDR2 as YFSETQ.

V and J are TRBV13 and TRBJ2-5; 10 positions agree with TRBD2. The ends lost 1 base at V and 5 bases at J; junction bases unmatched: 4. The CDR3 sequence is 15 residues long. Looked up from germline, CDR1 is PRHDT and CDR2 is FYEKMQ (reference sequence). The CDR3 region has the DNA TGTGCCAGCAGCTTAGAGACTAGCGGGTTGGAGACCCAGTACTTC. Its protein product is CASSLETSGLETQYF.

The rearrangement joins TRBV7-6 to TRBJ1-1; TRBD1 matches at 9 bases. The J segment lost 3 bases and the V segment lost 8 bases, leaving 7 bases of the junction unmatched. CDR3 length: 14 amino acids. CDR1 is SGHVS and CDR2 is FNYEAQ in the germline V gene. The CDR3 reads CASQKQGAYTEAFF. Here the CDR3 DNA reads TGTGCCAGCCAGAAACAGGGGGCGTACACTGAAGCTTTCTTT.

In nucleotides, the CDR3 is TGTGCCAGCTCGATGAATCAGGGGGAGACCCAGTACTTC. It codes for CASSMNQGETQYF. The rearrangement links TRBV18 to TRBJ2-5; D perhaps matches TRBD1 (6 bases). This CDR3 is built from 13 residues. Germline V CDR1 and CDR2: KGHSH, LQKENI. V was pared by 6 bases and J by 5 bases, with 13 bases between.